The 2 T cell receptor beta chains reported below all come from one sample, sequenced in a study of cytomegalovirus exposure and HLA in healthy donors. PCR amplification relied on 60 Vbeta primers (plus 13 Jbeta primers). Clones were read by immunoSEQ multiplex PCR, and TCRdb kept only the in-frame ones, dropping some. The sample has around 200,000 clones, roughly three quarters seen once. The sequenced sample was PBMCs. Receptors originate from a woman aged 45-65 years in good health and CMV-seronegative.

This rearrangement joins TRBV19 to TRBJ2-2; tentative D call: TRBD1 (6 bases). The CDR3 has 13 residues. V was trimmed by 6 bases and J by 6 bases, leaving 11 bases between them. Germline CDR1 LNHDA, CDR2 SQIVND (reference sequence). CDR3 sequence (DNA): TGTGCCAGTAGAGTACAGGGACCCGGGGAGCTGTTTTTT. This codes for CASRVQGPGELFF.

Comment on this clone: Other DNA variants within this sample encode the same CDR3. This chain connects TRBV6-4 to TRBJ2-1; 7 bases align to TRBD2. J lost 7 bases, V lost 7 bases, and 19 bases had no gene match. CDR3 size: 17 residues. Germline-derived CDR1 and CDR2 are MRHNA and SNTAGT. The CDR3 DNA reads TGTGCCAGCATGGAGGTTCAAGCGGGGAGGGCGTGGAATGAGCAGTTCTTC. Its translation: CASMEVQAGRAWNEQFF.